This T cell receptor beta chain came from a study of control samples from healthy donors and cancer patients. Germline CDR1 is MNHEY and CDR2 is SVGAGI. The length of the CDR3 is 15 residues. V shed 5 bases and J shed 4 bases, with 14 bases lying between them. Assay: immunoSEQ multiplex PCR; the TCRdb copy retains only in-frame clones and omits some. The sample consists of 200,000 to 250,000 clones, around 94% of them appearing once. The material sequenced was blood. This rearrangement joins TRBV6-5 to TRBJ2-2, with D maybe TRBD2 (6 bases). This clonotype was obtained from a man between 50 and 59 years old in good health. The CDR3 nucleotides are TGTGCCAGCAGTCCGGGACTTCCACGCACCGGGGAGCTGTTTTTT. Translating it yields CASSPGLPRTGELFF.